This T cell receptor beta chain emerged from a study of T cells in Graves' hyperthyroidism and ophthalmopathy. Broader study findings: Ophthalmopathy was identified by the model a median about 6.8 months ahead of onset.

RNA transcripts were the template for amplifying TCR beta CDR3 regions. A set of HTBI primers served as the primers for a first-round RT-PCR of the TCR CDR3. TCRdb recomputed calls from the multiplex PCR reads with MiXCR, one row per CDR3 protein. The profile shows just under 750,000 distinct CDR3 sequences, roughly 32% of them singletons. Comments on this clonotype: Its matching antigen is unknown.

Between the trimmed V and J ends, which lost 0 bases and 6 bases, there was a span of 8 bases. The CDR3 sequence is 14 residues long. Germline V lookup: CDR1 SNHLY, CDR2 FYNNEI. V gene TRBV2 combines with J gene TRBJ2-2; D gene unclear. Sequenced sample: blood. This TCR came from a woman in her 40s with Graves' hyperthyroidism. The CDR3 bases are TGTGCCAGCAGTGAAGCGGGATTCGCCGGGGAGCTGTTTTTT. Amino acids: CASSEAGFAGELFF.